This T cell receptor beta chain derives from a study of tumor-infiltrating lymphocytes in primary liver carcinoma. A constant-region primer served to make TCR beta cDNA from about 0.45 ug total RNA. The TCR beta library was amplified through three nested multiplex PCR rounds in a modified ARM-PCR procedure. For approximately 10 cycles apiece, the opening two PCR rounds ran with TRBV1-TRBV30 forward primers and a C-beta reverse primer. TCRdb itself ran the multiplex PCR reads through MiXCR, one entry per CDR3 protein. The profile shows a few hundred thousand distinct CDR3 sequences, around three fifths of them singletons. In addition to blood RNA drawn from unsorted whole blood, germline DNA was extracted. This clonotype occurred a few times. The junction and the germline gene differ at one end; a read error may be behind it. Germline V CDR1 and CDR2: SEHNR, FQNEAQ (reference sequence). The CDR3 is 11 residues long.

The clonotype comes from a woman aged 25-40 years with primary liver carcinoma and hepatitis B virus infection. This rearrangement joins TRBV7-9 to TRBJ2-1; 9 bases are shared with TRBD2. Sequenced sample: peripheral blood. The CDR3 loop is CHAGGGNEQFF. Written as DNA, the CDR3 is TGCCACGCGGGAGGGGGCAATGAGCAGTTCTTC.